This T cell receptor beta chain is from a study of blood T cells in healthy people across ages. Alongside a J-beta primer mix, a sample-barcoded 5' primer served in a second PCR lasting roughly 6 to 12 cycles. TCRdb used MiXCR to reprocess the 5' RACE reads, holding one entry per CDR3 protein. The sample comprises roughly 700,000 distinct CDR3 sequences, around 45% of which are singletons, and under 35% rests with the top ten. This CDR3 has 17 amino acids. Germline V gene sequence: CDR1 MNHNS, CDR2 SASEGT. Trimming removed 6 bases from V and 4 bases from J; junction bases left unmatched: 16. The receptor was isolated from an older woman in good health. This chain joins TRBV6-1 and TRBJ2-7; TRBD2 aligns across 9 bases. Sequencing used blood. CDR3 loop: CASSRGIAGANQYEQYF. CDR3 bases: TGTGCCAGCAGCCGGGGGATAGCGGGAGCGAACCAATACGAGCAGTACTTC.